These 10 T cell receptor beta chains were all obtained from the same sample, sequenced in a study of blood T cells in healthy people across ages. A J-beta primer mix and a sample-barcoded 5' primer were used in a second PCR of about 7 to 12 cycles. TCRdb used MiXCR to reprocess the 5' RACE reads, holding one entry per CDR3 protein. The repertoire holds roughly 1 million distinct CDR3 sequences, roughly 24% seen once, with 0.65% to 0.75% in the top ten. The data also belong to a second study, concerning T cells of mothers and their children.

The specimen was blood. These receptors all stem from a girl aged 2-10 years in good health.

The rearrangement uses TRBV27 and TRBJ2-1; a possible D gene is TRBD2 (7 bases). There are 15 residues in the CDR3. Germline V gives CDR1 MNHEY, CDR2 SMNVEV (reference sequence). Trimming cost V 7 bases and J 1 base, with 14 bases left between them. This chain's CDR3 is CASTVGRGSYNEQFF. The CDR3 region has the DNA TGTGCCAGCACTGTTGGGAGGGGGTCCTACAATGAGCAGTTCTTC.

As concerns this clonotype: Mismatch with germline at one junction end may stem from a read error. The chain is built from TRBV4-2 and TRBJ1-2, with 8 bases fitting TRBD1. Germline V gene data show CDR1 as LGHNA and CDR2 as YNFKEQ. The CDR3 consists of 16 residues. CDR3 coding DNA: TGTGCCTGCAGCCAAGACACAGGGGGGTTAAGCTATGGCTACACCTTC. It specifies CACSQDTGGLSYGYTF.

This clonotype was seen only a few times. The chain has TRBV7-9 and TRBJ2-6; a possible D gene is TRBD2 (6 bases). Trimming cost V 0 bases and J 1 base, with 7 bases left between them. Germline assignment: CDR1 SEHNR and CDR2 FQNEAQ (reference sequence). The CDR3 spans 16 residues. The CDR3 is CASSLAGGSGANVLTF. DNA of the CDR3: TGTGCCAGCAGCTTAGCAGGAGGGTCTGGGGCCAACGTCCTGACTTTC.

J is TRBJ2-3 and V is TRBV5-5; 13 nucleotides align to TRBD2. The CDR3 sequence is 15 residues long. The V and J ends lost 4 bases and 9 bases, in that order; junction bases with no gene match: 8. The germline CDR1 and CDR2 sequences are SGHKS and YYEKEE (reference sequence). The CDR3 protein is CASSAKGLAGVTQYF. CDR3 sequence (DNA): TGTGCCAGCAGCGCCAAAGGACTAGCGGGAGTCACGCAGTATTTT.

This clonotype has a handful of counts. The CDR3 spells CASSSPLVNYEQYF. The CDR3 DNA reads TGTGCCAGCAGCTCCCCACTTGTAAACTACGAGCAGTACTTC. The chain recombines TRBV27 with TRBJ2-7; no reliable D call. Trimming removed 6 bases from V and 3 bases from J, with 15 bases in between. This CDR3 has 14 residues. Germline V gene data show CDR1 as MNHEY and CDR2 as SMNVEV (reference sequence).

CDR3 in DNA: TGCGCCAGCAGCTTGCAGCCTTCTGGGGCCAACGTCCTGACTTTC. Its translation: CASSLQPSGANVLTF. The rearrangement joins TRBV5-1 to TRBJ2-6; D unclear. The CDR3 length is 15 residues. Germline CDR1 is SGHRS and CDR2 is YFSETQ. Trimming removed 1 base at V and 1 base at J, with 6 bases between.

The chain employs TRBV4-2 and TRBJ2-1, with a possible D match to TRBD2 (6 bases). Trimming cost V 7 bases and J 9 bases, with 19 bases left between them. The CDR3 contains 14 residues. Germline CDR1 and CDR2: LGHNA and YNFKEQ. CDR3 loop: CASTDVLPEGEQFF. CDR3 nucleotide sequence: TGTGCCAGCACCGACGTCTTACCGGAGGGTGAGCAGTTCTTC.

This rearrangement joins TRBV7-9 to TRBJ2-5; no clear D. This CDR3 has 13 residues. The germline V gene encodes CDR1 SEHNR and CDR2 FQNEAQ (reference sequence). V shed 8 bases and J shed 2 bases, with 12 bases lying between them. DNA of the CDR3: TGTGCCAGCGCGGACGCCAATCAAGAGACCCAGTACTTC. Translating it yields CASADANQETQYF.

Only a few counts were recorded for this clonotype. The V gene is TRBV5-6, the J gene TRBJ2-1; D ambiguous. The CDR3 loop spans 13 amino acids. Germline V gene sequence: CDR1 SGHDT, CDR2 YYEEEE. V was trimmed by 0 bases and J by 10 bases, leaving 11 bases between them. The DNA of the CDR3 is TGTGCCAGCAGCTTGGAGATACTATACGAGCAGTTCTTC. It is translated as CASSLEILYEQFF. The complete variable domain, with remaining parts taken from reference TRBV5-6 and TRBJ2-1, reads DAGVTQSPTHLIKTRGQQVTLRCSPKSGHDTVSWYQQALGQGPQFIFQYYEEEERQRGNFPDRFSGHQFPNYSSELNVNALLLGDSALYLCASSLEILYEQFFGPGTRLTVL.

This clonotype has a handful of counts. V gene TRBV7-9 combines with J gene TRBJ1-2, with 7 nucleotides matching TRBD1. This CDR3 has 13 residues. Germline V gene data show CDR1 as SEHNR and CDR2 as FQNEAQ (reference sequence). V dropped 8 bases and J dropped 6; count of bases not matched to a gene: 9. This CDR3 is CASRQGLPHGYTF. The CDR3 DNA is TGTGCCAGCCGACAGGGCCTCCCCCATGGCTACACCTTC.